Each of the 4 T cell receptor beta chains below was sequenced from the same sample in a study of synovial regulatory T cells in juvenile arthritis. Profiling relied on immunoSEQ multiplex PCR, and the TCRdb table lists in-frame clones only, not all of them. Recorded for this sample: about 10,000 clones. Sequences were obtained from Treg cells from blood. Subset here: remaining (HLA-DR-negative) circulating blood Treg cells. The source is a donor younger than 30 with juvenile idiopathic arthritis.

This chain links TRBV28 with TRBJ1-3. From germline, CDR1 is MDHEN and CDR2 SYDVKM. This CDR3 region has 12 residues. This entry has no DNA. The CDR3 sequence: CASSVAGNTIYF.

The CDR3 sequence: CASTTGSANFYEQYF. The chain recombines TRBV19 with TRBJ2-7; the D gene TCRdb calls, TRBD2, cannot be checked with no DNA. Germline V gene lookup returns CDR1 LNHDA and CDR2 SQIVND (reference sequence). The CDR3 is 15 amino acids. No coding sequence is recorded. Together with reference TRBV19 and TRBJ2-7, the CDR3 gives the full variable domain: DGGITQSPKYLFRKEGQNVTLSCEQNLNHDAMYWYRQDPGQGLRLIYYSQIVNDFQKGDIAEGYSVSREKKESFPLTVTSAQKNPTAFYLCASTTGSANFYEQYFGPGTRLTVT.

The V and J genes are TRBV4-3 and TRBJ1-6. The V gene's germline CDR1 is LGHNA and CDR2 YSLEER. This CDR3 spans 13 amino acids. The DNA is unrecorded. CDR3 residues: CASSHLGVSPLHF.

V is TRBV4-1 and J is TRBJ1-2; as DNA is missing, the TRBD1 call by TCRdb cannot be tested. The CDR3 has 16 residues. A DNA sequence was not provided. In germline, CDR1 is MGHRA, CDR2 YSYEKL. The CDR3 reads CASSPRARGQVYGYTF.